This T cell receptor beta chain was identified during a study of shared clonotypes between healthy human individuals. This clone was counted between two and nine times. As yet, its antigen is unknown. Sorted-subset replicate PCR reactions were performed with approximately 200 ng DNA, corresponding to 25,000 to 35,000 T cell genomes. The data were produced by immunoSEQ multiplex PCR, yet TCRdb's version contains in-frame clones alone and is incomplete. This sample has under 1,100,000 clones, with roughly 80% found just once. Whole-study findings and limits: Generally, naive subsets came out with larger estimated richness than memory subsets.

The CDR3 runs 16 residues. V lost 3 bases to trimming and J lost 8 bases, with 19 bases between them. The germline V gene has CDR1 MNHEY and CDR2 SMNVEV (reference sequence). The clonotype originates from a man younger than 35 in good health. The chain is built from TRBV27 and TRBJ1-4; the D is unclear. The source material was memory CD4+ T cells sorted from blood. Stated subset: CD45RA-negative fraction. The CDR3 region is CASSFYNIGVGEKLFF. The CDR3 bases are TGTGCCAGCAGTTTCTACAACATAGGAGTCGGAGAAAAACTGTTTTTT.